This T cell receptor beta chain was retrieved from a study of blood T cell repertoires in COVID-19. The CDR3 consists of 14 residues. V dropped 1 base and J dropped 3; count of bases not matched to a gene: 2. CDR1 is SGHTA and CDR2 is FQGNSA in the germline V gene. Per the authors' pipeline: Amplification of reference gene primers was used by the study to estimate nucleated cell counts. TCRdb's copy holds only in-frame clones and misses some; the assay was immunoSEQ multiplex PCR. V and J calls and clone size are as listed in that table; D and trimming were resolved from the DNA. The sample lists some 190,000 clones, approximately 80% occurring once.

J is TRBJ2-7 and V is TRBV7-2; 8 bases are shared with TRBD2. This sequence was found in a woman aged 45 to 65 with active or convalescent COVID-19. Sequenced input: peripheral blood. The CDR3 loop reads CASSLGTSSYEQYF. DNA of the CDR3: TGTGCCAGCAGCTTAGGGACTAGCAGCTACGAGCAGTACTTC.